This TCR beta chain comes out of a study of blood T cell repertoires in COVID-19. Study as a whole: The United States, Italy and Spain were the sources of the acute and convalescent COVID-19 samples. Nucleic acid was either cDNA or gDNA, and it came from T cells, B-cell-depleted T cells, or PBMCs.

Per the original methods: Quantification of nucleated cells was approximated via reference gene primer amplification. The method was immunoSEQ multiplex PCR; TCRdb's version includes in-frame clones alone and lacks a portion of them. Clone size and V and J calls were adopted from that table, with D and trimming inferred from the DNA. The data contain about 150,000 clones, about 80% of them seen just once; the ten biggest clones take up around 2.7%. Trimming cost V 3 bases and J 13 bases, with 16 bases left between them. This CDR3 has 13 amino acids. Germline CDR1 is GTSNPN and CDR2 is SVGIG (reference sequence).

The source is a woman of 80 years or more with acute or convalescent COVID-19. Sequencing input: peripheral blood. The chain is built from TRBV30 and TRBJ1-6, with D possibly being TRBD1 (5 bases). CDR3 nucleotide sequence: TGTGCCTGGAGGCTGGGGCCCTTAGGCCCCCTCCACTTT. The encoded protein is CAWRLGPLGPLHF.